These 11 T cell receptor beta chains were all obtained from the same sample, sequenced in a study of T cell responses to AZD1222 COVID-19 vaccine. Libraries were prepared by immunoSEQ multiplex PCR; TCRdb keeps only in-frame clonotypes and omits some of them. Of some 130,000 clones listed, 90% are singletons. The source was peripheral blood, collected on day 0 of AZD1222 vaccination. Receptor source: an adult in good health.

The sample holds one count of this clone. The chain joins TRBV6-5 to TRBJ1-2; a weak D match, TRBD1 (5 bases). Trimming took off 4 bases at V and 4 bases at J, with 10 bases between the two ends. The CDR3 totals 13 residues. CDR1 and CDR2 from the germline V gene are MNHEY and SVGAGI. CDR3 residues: CASSWDGIYGYTF. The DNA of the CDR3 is TGTGCCAGCAGTTGGGACGGAATCTATGGCTACACCTTC.

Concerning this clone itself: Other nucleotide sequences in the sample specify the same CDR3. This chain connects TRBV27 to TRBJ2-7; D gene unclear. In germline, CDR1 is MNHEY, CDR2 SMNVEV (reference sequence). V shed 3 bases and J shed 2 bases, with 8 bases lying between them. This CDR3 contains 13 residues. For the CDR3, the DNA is TGTGCCAGCAGTTTTGGCAGAGCCTACGAGCAGTACTTC. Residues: CASSFGRAYEQYF.

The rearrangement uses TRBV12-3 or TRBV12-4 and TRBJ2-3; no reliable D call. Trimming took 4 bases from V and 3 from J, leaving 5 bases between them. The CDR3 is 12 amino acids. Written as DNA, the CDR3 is TGTGCCAGCAGTTACCTAACAGATACGCAGTATTTT. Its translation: CASSYLTDTQYF.

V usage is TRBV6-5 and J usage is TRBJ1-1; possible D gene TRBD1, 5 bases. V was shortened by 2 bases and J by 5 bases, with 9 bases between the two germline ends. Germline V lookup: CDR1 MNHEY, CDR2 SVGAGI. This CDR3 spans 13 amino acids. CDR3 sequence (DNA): TGTGCCAGCAGTTACAGGGGTGGTACTGAAGCTTTCTTT. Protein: CASSYRGGTEAFF.

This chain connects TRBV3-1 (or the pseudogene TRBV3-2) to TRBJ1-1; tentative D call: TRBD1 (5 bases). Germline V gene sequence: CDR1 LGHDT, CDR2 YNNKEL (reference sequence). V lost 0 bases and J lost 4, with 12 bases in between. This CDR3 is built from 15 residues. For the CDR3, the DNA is TGTGCCAGCAGCCAAGACAGGGAGGAGGTCACTGAAGCTTTCTTT. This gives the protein CASSQDREEVTEAFF.

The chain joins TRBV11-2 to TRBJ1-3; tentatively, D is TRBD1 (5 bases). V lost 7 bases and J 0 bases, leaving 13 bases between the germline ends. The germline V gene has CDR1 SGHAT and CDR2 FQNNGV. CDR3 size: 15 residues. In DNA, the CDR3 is TGTGCCAGCACCAGTCTGGGGGTCTCTGGAAACACCATATATTTT. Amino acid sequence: CASTSLGVSGNTIYF. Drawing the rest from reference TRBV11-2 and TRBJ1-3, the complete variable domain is EAGVAQSPRYKIIEKRQSVAFWCNPISGHATLYWYQQILGQGPKLLIQFQNNGVVDDSQLPKDRFSAERLKGVDSTLKIQPAKLEDSAVYLCASTSLGVSGNTIYFGEGSWLTVV.

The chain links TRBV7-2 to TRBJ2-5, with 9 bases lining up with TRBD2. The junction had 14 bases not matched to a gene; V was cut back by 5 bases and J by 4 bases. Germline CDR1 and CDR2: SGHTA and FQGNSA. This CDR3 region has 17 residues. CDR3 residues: CASSTLLGGGAGETQYF. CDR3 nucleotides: TGTGCCAGCAGCACGCTACTGGGCGGGGGGGCCGGAGAGACCCAGTACTTC.

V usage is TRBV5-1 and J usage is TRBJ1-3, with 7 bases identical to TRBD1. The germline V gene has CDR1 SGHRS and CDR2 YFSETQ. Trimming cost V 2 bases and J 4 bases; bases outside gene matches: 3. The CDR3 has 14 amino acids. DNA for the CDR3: TGCGCCAGCAGCTTCACAGGGGAAGGAAACACCATATATTTT. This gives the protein CASSFTGEGNTIYF.

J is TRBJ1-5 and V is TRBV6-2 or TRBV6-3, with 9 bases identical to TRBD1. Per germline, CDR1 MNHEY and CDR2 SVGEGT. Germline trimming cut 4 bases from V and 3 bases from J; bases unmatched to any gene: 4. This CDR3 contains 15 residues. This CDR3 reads CASSWGQGVNQPQHF. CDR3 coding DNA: TGTGCCAGCAGTTGGGGACAGGGAGTCAATCAGCCCCAGCATTTT.

This CDR3 is CASSRFTNEQYF. CDR3 DNA sequence: TGCGCCAGCAGCCGTTTTACGAACGAGCAGTACTTC. This chain links TRBV5-1 with TRBJ2-7; unclear D gene. Germline values: CDR1 SGHRS, CDR2 YFSETQ. V lost 4 bases and J 5 bases, leaving 10 bases between the germline ends. The CDR3 has 12 residues.

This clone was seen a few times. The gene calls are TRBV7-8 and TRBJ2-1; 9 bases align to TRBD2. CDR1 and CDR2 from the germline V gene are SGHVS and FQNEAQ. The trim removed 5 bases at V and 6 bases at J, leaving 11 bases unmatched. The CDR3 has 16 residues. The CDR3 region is CASSPLTGLAINEQFF. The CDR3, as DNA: TGTGCCAGCAGCCCCCTCACGGGACTAGCCATCAATGAGCAGTTCTTC.